These 24 T cell receptor beta chains came from one sample sequenced in a study of radiotherapy plus CTLA-4 blockade in lung cancer. Repertoires were generated with immunoSEQ multiplex PCR, while TCRdb's copy carries only in-frame clones and drops some. The sample yields about 85,000 clones, approximately 83% seen once. Sequencing used peripheral blood, obtained from a patient treated with radiotherapy plus ipilimumab. The receptors originated from a human donor with non-small cell lung cancer who had a partial response to radiotherapy plus ipilimumab.

The J gene is TRBJ2-1, the V gene TRBV5-1; 8 bases map to TRBD2. The CDR3 is made up of 18 amino acids. J gave up 7 bases and V 1 base, and 16 bases lay outside the gene matches. Germline loops: CDR1 SGHRS, CDR2 YFSETQ. The CDR3 bases are TGCGCCAGCAGCTTGCCTCCCGGGAGAAGCGGGAGAGGGAATGAGCAGTTCTTC. Amino acid sequence: CASSLPPGRSGRGNEQFF.

This chain joins TRBV5-1 and TRBJ1-3; D is possibly TRBD1 (5 bases). Between the trimmed V and J ends, which lost 5 bases and 2 bases, there was a span of 17 bases. Germline V gene sequence: CDR1 SGHRS, CDR2 YFSETQ. The CDR3 is 16 residues long. The CDR3: CASSSDLGVPGNTIYF. The CDR3 DNA reads as TGCGCCAGCAGTTCAGACTTAGGGGTTCCTGGAAACACCATATATTTT.

The rearrangement uses TRBV25-1 and TRBJ1-1; TRBD1 matches 7 bases. This CDR3 is 15 amino acids long. V shed 4 bases, J shed 5 bases, and the junction held 10 bases outside the gene matches. In germline, CDR1 is MGHDK, CDR2 SYGVNS. The CDR3 DNA follows: TGTGCCAGCAGTGCTAAGACAGGGAGGTGGACTGAAGCTTTCTTT. This sequence encodes CASSAKTGRWTEAFF. Complete variable domain (other parts from reference TRBV25-1 and TRBJ1-1): EADIYQTPRYLVIGTGKKITLECSQTMGHDKMYWYQQDPGMELHLIHYSYGVNSTEKGDLSSESTVSRIRTEHFPLTLESARPSHTSQYLCASSAKTGRWTEAFFGQGTRLTVV.

This rearrangement joins TRBV6-5 to TRBJ2-2; D perhaps matches TRBD2 (5 bases). The germline gives CDR1 MNHEY, CDR2 SVGAGI. This CDR3 contains 16 residues. V was cut by 2 bases and J by 2 bases, with 12 bases left in between. As DNA, the CDR3 is TGTGCCAGCAGTTACGGGCGGGTCCTAAACACCGGGGAGCTGTTTTTT. This translates into CASSYGRVLNTGELFF.

The chain links TRBV19 to TRBJ2-7, with D maybe TRBD1 (6 bases). V was trimmed by 2 bases and J by 2 bases, leaving 13 bases between them. The CDR3 extends over 15 amino acids. Per germline, CDR1 LNHDA and CDR2 SQIVND (reference sequence). CDR3 residues: CASSIYPDSTYEQYF. The DNA for the CDR3 is TGTGCCAGTAGTATATATCCGGACAGCACCTACGAGCAGTACTTC.

V and J are TRBV28 and TRBJ1-2; TRBD1 matches at 8 bases. The CDR3 extends over 15 amino acids. Per the germline V gene, CDR1 is MDHEN and CDR2 is SYDVKM. V was clipped by 3 bases and J by 8 bases; unmatched bases: 11. CDR3 nucleotide sequence: TGTGCCAGCAGTTTGGGAGGGACAGGTTCGGAAGGCTACACCTTC. Its protein product is CASSLGGTGSEGYTF.

The chain employs TRBV6-4 and TRBJ2-1; maybe TRBD1 (7 bases). V was cut by 5 bases and J by 7 bases, with 15 bases left in between. The CDR3 is 14 residues long. The V gene's germline CDR1 is MRHNA and CDR2 SNTAGT. Here the CDR3 reads CASSSRQGLNEQFF. In DNA form, the CDR3 reads TGTGCCAGCAGTTCACGACAGGGACTGAATGAGCAGTTCTTC.

This chain connects TRBV7-9 to TRBJ2-3; 7 positions match TRBD2. The CDR3 length is 16 residues. Germline V gene lookup returns CDR1 SEHNR and CDR2 FQNEAQ (reference sequence). J gave up 2 bases and V 2 bases, and 7 bases lay outside the gene matches. CDR3 amino acids: CASSLLPSGTTDTQYF. The DNA of the CDR3 is TGTGCCAGCAGCTTACTGCCTAGCGGTACCACAGATACGCAGTATTTT.

The chain recombines TRBV7-2 with TRBJ2-1; D is possibly TRBD2 (5 bases). The CDR3 consists of 15 residues. Germline CDR1 reads SGHTA; CDR2 reads FQGNSA. The V end was cut by 0 bases, the J end by 6 bases, with 12 bases between. For the CDR3, the DNA is TGTGCCAGCAGCTTAGCCCGGCTAGCTCCCAATGAGCAGTTCTTC. This gives the protein CASSLARLAPNEQFF.

The chain is built from TRBV6-1 and TRBJ2-3; D call uncertain. CDR1 is MNHNS and CDR2 is SASEGT in the germline V gene. The CDR3 totals 14 residues. V gave up 1 base and J gave up 5 bases, with 10 bases separating them. CDR3 in DNA: TGTGCCAGCAGTGAAGTCAAGCCCCGAGATACGCAGTATTTT. It specifies CASSEVKPRDTQYF.

The genes are TRBV4-2 and TRBJ2-1; 10 bases align to TRBD2. With 1 base clipped from V and 5 bases from J, the junction kept 11 bases outside the gene matches. The length of the CDR3 is 18 residues. CDR1 and CDR2 (germline): LGHNA, YNFKEQ. The CDR3 sequence is CASSQGPVAGGLHNEQFF. The CDR3 DNA sequence: TGTGCCAGCAGCCAAGGACCAGTAGCGGGAGGACTACACAATGAGCAGTTCTTC.

The chain links TRBV7-2 to TRBJ1-1, with a weak D call TRBD1 (6 bases). CDR3 length: 14 residues. V was clipped by 4 bases and J by 4 bases, with 13 bases between them. Germline lookup yields CDR1 SGHTA and CDR2 FQGNSA. As DNA, the CDR3 is TGTGCCAGCAGCTCGTCACAGGGATCCACTGAAGCTTTCTTT. Its translation: CASSSSQGSTEAFF.

The genes are TRBV7-3 and TRBJ2-2, with 10 positions matching TRBD2. With V trimmed by 5 bases and J by 1 base, 10 bases remained unmatched. CDR1 is SGHTA, CDR2 FQGTGA, per germline. This CDR3 region has 18 residues. The CDR3: CASSIRWTSGKNTGELFF. The CDR3 coding sequence is TGTGCCAGCAGCATCCGCTGGACTAGCGGCAAGAACACCGGGGAGCTGTTTTTT.

This chain joins TRBV7-3 and TRBJ2-1, with TRBD2 matching 14 bases. Germline CDR1 is SGHTA and CDR2 is FQGTGA. The V gene end was trimmed by 4 bases and the J gene end by 7 bases; junction bases not matched to a gene: 6. The CDR3 runs to 16 residues. The CDR3 sequence: CASSSPGTSGRNEQFF. The CDR3 DNA sequence: TGTGCCAGCAGCTCCCCCGGGACTAGCGGGAGAAATGAGCAGTTCTTC.

The chain carries TRBV6-1 and TRBJ2-3, with TRBD2 identical over 7 bases. The CDR3 is 13 amino acids. V shed 8 bases, J shed 4 bases, and the junction held 6 bases outside the gene matches. CDR1 MNHNS and CDR2 SASEGT come from the germline V gene. The CDR3 bases are TGTGCCAGCTGGGGGAGGGAGGCAGATACGCAGTATTTT. Its protein product is CASWGREADTQYF.

The J gene is TRBJ1-6, the V gene TRBV28, with D maybe TRBD1 (5 bases). The length of the CDR3 is 12 residues. V lost 6 bases, J lost 10 bases, and 10 bases lay in between. Germline V CDR1 and CDR2: MDHEN, SYDVKM. CDR3 loop: CASSEQESPLHF. The CDR3, as DNA: TGTGCCAGCAGCGAACAGGAGTCACCCCTCCACTTT.

V and J are TRBV4-1 and TRBJ1-5; a possible D gene is TRBD1 (5 bases). CDR3 length: 16 residues. Germline V gene sequence: CDR1 MGHRA, CDR2 YSYEKL. The V end lost 4 bases, the J end lost 4 bases, and 17 bases lay between the germline ends. DNA for the CDR3: TGCGCCAGCAGCCTGGACACCTGGACACCAAATCAGCCCCAGCATTTT. Translated: CASSLDTWTPNQPQHF.

The count of this clone is one. The V and J genes are TRBV15 and TRBJ2-3; 8 bases fit TRBD1. The CDR3 runs to 18 residues. Germline V gene lookup returns CDR1 LNHNV and CDR2 YYDKDF (reference sequence). J was trimmed by 1 base and V by 4 bases; bases with no gene match: 13. The CDR3 region is CATSNPINRGWGTDTQYF. CDR3 sequence (DNA): TGTGCCACCAGCAACCCGATTAACAGGGGGTGGGGCACAGATACGCAGTATTTT.

This chain joins TRBV6-5 and TRBJ1-5; D uncertain. The V gene lost 6 bases and the J gene lost 4 bases, with 10 bases spanning the gap. The CDR3 is 13 residues long. Germline CDR1 is MNHEY and CDR2 is SVGAGI. CDR3 DNA sequence: TGTGCCAGCAGCCACTTGGAGAATCAGCCCCAGCATTTT. Its protein product is CASSHLENQPQHF.

The chain links TRBV9 to TRBJ2-1; 9 nucleotides match TRBD2. The V segment lost 6 bases and the J segment 6 bases; nucleotides outside the gene matches: 4. Germline V CDR1 and CDR2: SGDLS, YYNGEE. The CDR3 length is 13 residues. The CDR3 spells CASNGGRVNEQFF. The CDR3 DNA sequence: TGTGCCAGCAATGGCGGGAGGGTCAATGAGCAGTTCTTC.

This clone was seen more than once but under ten times. This chain joins TRBV18 and TRBJ1-3, with 7 positions matching TRBD1. V dropped 3 bases and J dropped 2; count of bases not matched to a gene: 4. The length of the CDR3 is 15 residues. Germline V lookup: CDR1 KGHSH, CDR2 LQKENI. CDR3 in DNA: TGTGCCAGCTCACCGAAACAGGGGACTGGAAACACCATATATTTT. It encodes CASSPKQGTGNTIYF.

The genes are TRBV9 and TRBJ2-2, with D possibly matching TRBD2 (6 bases). The CDR3 covers 16 residues. Per the germline V gene, CDR1 is SGDLS and CDR2 is YYNGEE. The V and J ends lost 7 bases and 2 bases respectively, with 18 bases between them. The DNA for the CDR3 is TGTGCCAGCGGGGCCGCCTGGGGGGAAAACACCGGGGAGCTGTTTTTT. Protein sequence: CASGAAWGENTGELFF.

V and J are TRBV11-2 and TRBJ2-1; D is perhaps TRBD1 (5 bases). This CDR3 has 15 amino acids. V was pared by 5 bases and J by 3 bases, with 14 bases between. Germline V gene sequence: CDR1 SGHAT, CDR2 FQNNGV. CDR3 DNA sequence: TGTGCCAGCAGCAATGGCAGGGCGCTCTACAATGAGCAGTTCTTC. Its protein product is CASSNGRALYNEQFF.

The rearrangement joins TRBV27 to TRBJ2-7, with 7 positions matching TRBD2. The CDR3 is 18 residues long. V lost 0 bases and J lost 2; bases outside the gene matches: 13. The germline V gene has CDR1 MNHEY and CDR2 SMNVEV (reference sequence). CDR3 nucleotides: TGTGCCAGCAGTTTATCTAAGGCTAGCGGATATTCCCCCTACGAGCAGTACTTC. It yields the protein CASSLSKASGYSPYEQYF.